This T cell receptor (beta chain) emerged from a study of shared clonotypes between healthy human individuals (dated by TCRdb to the early 2020s). Background for the entire study: Three men and a couple of women, aged 18 to 49 years, made up the cohort. Blood TCR repertoires of several healthy adults were deeply sequenced to estimate repertoire size and the extent of clonotype sharing between individuals. For each donor, CD4 naive and CD4 memory were each given three plates, CD8 naive was given two plates, and CD8 memory was given one plate. Libraries were prepared and TCR repertoires were sequenced by different laboratories using diverse techniques, in order to increase sequencing depth and limit assay-specific biases. Between about 0.94 and 8.9 billion PBMCs per donor were obtained by leukapheresis.

About this clone itself: Its antigen is currently not known. No much larger clone is present one base from it, and per-base qualities are unavailable. Other DNA sequences within the sample encode an identical CDR3.

The donors were healthy, HIV-negative adults who had no recently reported acute infections or vaccinations. Every donor was a Caucasian adult living in Nashville, Tennessee, USA. Magnetic negative selection was used to enrich CD4+ T cells, after which naive cells were positively selected on CD45RA and the negative fraction became the memory subset. Blood was obtained by leukapheresis, after which PBMCs were separated by Ficoll-Histopaque density gradient centrifugation and cryopreserved in liquid nitrogen vapor phase. Analytical flow cytometry was used to check the purity and quantity of each magnetically sorted T cell population. Each sorted fraction had its genomic DNA isolated and then quantified by UV absorbance on a Nanodrop 2000c. The CDR3 spans 12 residues, from the cysteine through the phenylalanine. Only CDR3 DNA remains: 36 bases, in frame from the first base. V and J are truncated by 3 bases and 5 bases respectively, leaving an intervening sequence of 4 bases. For CDR1 and CDR2, the germline V gene lists MNHEY and SVGAGI.

Findings and caveats that apply to the study as a whole: Clonotypes shared by all four sorted-subset donors showed higher generation probabilities than non-shared clonotypes. Even with the large sequencing depth, rarefaction of the sorted-subset datasets indicated that sequencing was incomplete. Sampling was limited to blood, and TCR repertoires in tissue likely differ from TCR repertoires in blood. Sharing across a few donors was observed for roughly 5.4% of naive CD4, over 3% of naive CD8, about 2.3% of memory CD4, and around 0.4% of memory CD8 clonotypes. Pairwise subsampling led to the expectation that sequencing depth would affect the degree of clonotype sharing among donors. The genetic and exposure-history diversity represented was limited by the small number of donors. Naive subsets generally had larger estimated clonotype richness than memory subsets did.

Using the deep immunoSEQ assay, TCR CDR3 regions were amplified from genomic DNA by multiplex PCR. For each cell subset, the extracted genomic DNA was distributed evenly across all wells of several immunoSEQ 96-well plates, and each plate served as one replicate. For sorted subsets, roughly 200 ng of genomic DNA, equivalent to some 33,000 T cell genomes, went into each replicate PCR. Purified libraries were measured with a Qubit 3.0 fluorometer, size-checked on a Bioanalyzer 2100, and measured again with the KAPA Library Quantification kit. Every immunoSEQ 96-well plate was sequenced on a separate single-read 150-cycle Illumina NextSeq 550 flow cell. On the study's bioinformatics: The immunoSEQ output contained only junctional sequences without quality scores, so filtering could not match that applied to full-length reads. Sequences were annotated with PyIR, a Python wrapper for IgBLAST v1.9, and V/J genes and CDR3 were assigned using IMGT germline references. Any read was removed if the V/J assignment was weak (E-value above 1e-6), the CDR3 was missing, or the read contained stop codons, out-of-frame junctions, or ambiguous translated residues. A V3J clonotype was defined by an identical inferred V gene, J gene, and CDR3 amino acid sequence. Percentage overlap between repertoires was computed as shared unique clonotypes divided by the size of the smaller repertoire. RTK rarefaction, the Chao1 estimator, and Recon v2.1 estimates of unobserved clonotypes were used to assess repertoire richness. Generation probabilities for all TCRbeta clonotypes obtained by the gDNA method from several donors were computed using OLGA. What TCRdb holds here is the immuneACCESS table cut down to in-frame rearrangements. Part of the clones is not present; checked against another copy, under half of the missing clones reflect an unresolved V gene, and the others are unexplained. V and J calls and clone size follow that table, whereas D and trimming were derived from the DNA. Here the sample has some 2.3 million clones; 90% to 95% occur a single time. Together, the top ten hold around 0.4% of the sample.

This sequence was found in a man aged 18-30 years in good health. Some clones in this sample may be carry-over from other donors' samples. The sample was naive CD4+ T cells from PBMCs. The sample's cell subset or site label is to be understood as: CD45RA+ positively selected. The V and J segments used are TRBV6-5 and TRBJ2-2; no confident D gene assignment can be made. The encoded CDR3 is CASSYTTGELFF. The nucleotides read TGTGCCAGCAGTTATACGACCGGGGAGCTGTTTTTT.